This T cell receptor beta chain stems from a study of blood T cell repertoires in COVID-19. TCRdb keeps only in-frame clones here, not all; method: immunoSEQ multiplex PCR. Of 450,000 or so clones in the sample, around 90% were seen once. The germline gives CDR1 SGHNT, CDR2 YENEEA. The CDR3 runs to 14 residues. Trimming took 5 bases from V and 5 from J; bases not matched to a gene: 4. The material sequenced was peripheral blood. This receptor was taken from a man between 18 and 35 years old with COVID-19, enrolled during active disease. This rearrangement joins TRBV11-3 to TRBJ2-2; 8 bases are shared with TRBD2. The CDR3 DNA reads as TGTGCCAGCAGCGGTAGCGGGACAACCGGGGAGCTGTTTTTT. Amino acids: CASSGSGTTGELFF.